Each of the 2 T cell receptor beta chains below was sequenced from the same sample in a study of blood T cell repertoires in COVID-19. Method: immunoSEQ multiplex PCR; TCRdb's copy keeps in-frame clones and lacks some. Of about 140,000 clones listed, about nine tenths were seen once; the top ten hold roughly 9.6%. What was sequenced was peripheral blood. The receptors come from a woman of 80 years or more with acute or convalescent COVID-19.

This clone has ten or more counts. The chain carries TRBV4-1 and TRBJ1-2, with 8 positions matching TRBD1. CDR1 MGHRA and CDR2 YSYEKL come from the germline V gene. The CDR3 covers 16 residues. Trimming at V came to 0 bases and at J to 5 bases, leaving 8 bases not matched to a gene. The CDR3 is CASSQDTGTGSYGYTF. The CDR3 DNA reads TGCGCCAGCAGCCAAGATACCGGGACAGGCTCGTATGGCTACACCTTC.

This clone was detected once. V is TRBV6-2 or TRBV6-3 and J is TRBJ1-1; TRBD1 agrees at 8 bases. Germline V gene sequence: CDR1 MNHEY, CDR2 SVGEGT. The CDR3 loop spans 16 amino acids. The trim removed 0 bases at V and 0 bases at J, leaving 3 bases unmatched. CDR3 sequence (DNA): TGTGCCAGCAGTTACTCAACAGGGGGAATGAACACTGAAGCTTTCTTT. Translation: CASSYSTGGMNTEAFF.